These 3 T cell receptor beta chains originate from one sample sequenced in a study of lung T cells in sarcoidosis with Löfgren's syndrome. MiXCR was run by TCRdb on the reads, yielding one entry per CDR3 protein. The sample lists roughly 63,000 distinct CDR3 sequences, roughly 20% occurring once. Sequencing used CD4+ T cells from PBMCs. The receptors originated from a human donor with sarcoidosis (Löfgren's syndrome or another form), or a control subject (not recorded which).

This clonotype showed up just a few times. The chain uses TRBV19 and TRBJ1-1; unclear D gene. The ends were cut back, 7 bases at V and 5 bases at J, with 20 bases in the middle. Germline V CDR1 and CDR2: LNHDA, SQIVND (reference sequence). The CDR3 covers 15 residues. This CDR3 reads CASTLDGPPGTEAFF. The CDR3 region has the DNA TGTGCCAGTACCCTGGACGGACCTCCTGGAACTGAAGCTTTCTTT.

There are a few counts of this clonotype. The CDR3: CASTLDPSYSDTQYF. The CDR3 nucleotides read TGTGCCAGCACCCTGGACCCTTCATATTCAGATACGCAGTATTTT. The rearrangement links TRBV12-3 or TRBV12-4 to TRBJ2-3; no clear D gene. Between the trimmed V and J ends, which lost 7 bases and 4 bases, there was a span of 18 bases. The CDR3 totals 15 residues.

In the case of this clonotype: Relative to the germline gene, one junction end is altered; a read error may explain this. J is TRBJ2-1 and V is TRBV7-2; 13 bases align to TRBD2. CDR1 is SGHTA and CDR2 is FQGNSA in the germline V gene. The CDR3 loop spans 20 amino acids. The CDR3 DNA is TGTGCCAGCAGCTCCCGACTAGCGGGGGGCCTATTATCCATTTACAATGAGCAGCTCTTC. It encodes CASSSRLAGGLLSIYNEQLF.